The 7 T cell receptor beta chains listed next were all sequenced from one sample in a study of CD8+ T cells in alopecia areata. RNA was extracted and reverse transcribed into cDNA as the sequencing template. The repertoire was sequenced with immunoSEQ multiplex PCR; TCRdb's copy has only in-frame clones and lacks some. The sample contains around 97,000 clones, roughly 53% of which appear only once. Sequenced sample: CD4+ T cells sorted from blood. These TCRs come from a human donor in good health.

The chain recombines TRBV28 with TRBJ2-7; TRBD1 or TRBD2 may be the D gene (5 bases each). The CDR3 covers 14 residues. The germline V gene has CDR1 MDHEN and CDR2 SYDVKM. Deletions cut 6 bases from V and 6 bases from J, with 18 bases between. CDR3 sequence: CASSGTARRSEQYF. As DNA, the CDR3 is TGTGCCAGCAGCGGGACCGCGCGTCGCTCCGAGCAGTACTTC.

This CDR3 reads CASRGLEGGVKNIQYF. The CDR3 DNA follows: TGTGCCAGCAGGGGACTTGAGGGAGGAGTCAAAAACATTCAGTACTTC. This sequence joins TRBV7-2 and TRBJ2-4; TRBD2 is a possible D gene (6 bases). This CDR3 is 16 amino acids long. Germline V gene sequence: CDR1 SGHTA, CDR2 FQGNSA. V was cut by 6 bases and J by 3 bases, with 18 bases left in between.

V is TRBV4-1 and J is TRBJ2-3; D call uncertain. V was pared by 4 bases and J by 6 bases, with 11 bases between. The length of the CDR3 is 13 residues. Per the germline V gene, CDR1 is MGHRA and CDR2 is YSYEKL. The CDR3 DNA sequence: TGCGCCAGCAGCCCCGCGGTGGTGGATACGCAGTATTTT. This translates into CASSPAVVDTQYF.

V and J are TRBV2 and TRBJ2-5, with D possibly being TRBD1 (6 bases). CDR1 and CDR2 from the germline V gene are SNHLY and FYNNEI. This CDR3 is built from 16 residues. The germline V and J ends were trimmed by 6 bases and 0 bases, with 17 bases remaining between them. CDR3 residues: CASRWVPRGYQETQYF. CDR3 DNA: TGTGCCAGCAGATGGGTTCCGAGGGGGTACCAAGAGACCCAGTACTTC.

The chain couples TRBV27 to TRBJ1-6, with D unclear. The ends were cut back, 2 bases at V and 3 bases at J, with 5 bases in the middle. The CDR3 runs to 14 residues. Germline V gene data show CDR1 as MNHEY and CDR2 as SMNVEV (reference sequence). The DNA for the CDR3 is TGTGCCAGCAGTTTAGACTTCTATAATTCACCCCTCCACTTT. Its protein product is CASSLDFYNSPLHF.

J is TRBJ1-2 and V is TRBV5-1; 8 bases align to TRBD1. Germline CDR1 is SGHRS and CDR2 is YFSETQ. The CDR3 covers 14 residues. V was pared by 4 bases and J by 3 bases, with 5 bases of the junction left unmatched. Here the CDR3 reads CASSDGQGDYGYTF. In nucleotides, the CDR3 is TGCGCCAGCAGCGACGGACAGGGTGACTATGGCTACACCTTC.

The chain employs TRBV29-1 and TRBJ1-4; D is possibly TRBD1 (5 bases). Germline CDR1 and CDR2: SQVTM and ANQGSEA. V lost 5 bases to trimming and J lost 0 bases, with 10 bases between them. This CDR3 contains 14 residues. The CDR3 loop reads CSVKTGTTNEKLFF. CDR3 nucleotide sequence: TGCAGCGTTAAAACAGGAACAACTAATGAAAAACTGTTTTTT.